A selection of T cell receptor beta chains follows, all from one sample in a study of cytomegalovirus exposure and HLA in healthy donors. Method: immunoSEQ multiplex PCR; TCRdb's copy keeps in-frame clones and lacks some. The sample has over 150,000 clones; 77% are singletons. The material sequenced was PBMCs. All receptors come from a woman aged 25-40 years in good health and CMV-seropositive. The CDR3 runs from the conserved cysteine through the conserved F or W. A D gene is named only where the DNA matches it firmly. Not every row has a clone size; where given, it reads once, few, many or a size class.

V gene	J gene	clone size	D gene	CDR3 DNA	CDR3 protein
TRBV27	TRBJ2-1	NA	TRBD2	TGTGCCAGCACACAAGGGACAGACGGGACTAGCGGGGCCAATGAGCAGTTCTTC	CASTQGTDGTSGANEQFF
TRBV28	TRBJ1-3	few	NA	TGTGCCAGCAGTTTCGATACTGACAGCCCAAACTCTGGAAACACCATATATTTT	CASSFDTDSPNSGNTIYF
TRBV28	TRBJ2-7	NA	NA	TGTGCCAGCAGTTTTCAGAATTCCTACGAGCAGTACTTC	CASSFQNSYEQYF
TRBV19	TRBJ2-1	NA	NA	TGTGCCAGTAGTATGACTATTAGGAATGAGCAGTTCTTC	CASSMTIRNEQFF
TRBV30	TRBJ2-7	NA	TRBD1	TGTGCCTGGAGTGCCCCCATTTACAGGGGGCTGGGGGAGCAGTACTTC	CAWSAPIYRGLGEQYF
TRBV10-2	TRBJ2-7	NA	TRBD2	TGCGCCAGCGCTATTTGGGGGGGTCCCGAGCAGTACTTC	CASAIWGGPEQYF
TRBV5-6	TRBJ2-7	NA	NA	TGTGCCAGCAGCTTGGAACTCCCCTACGAGCAGTACTTC	CASSLELPYEQYF
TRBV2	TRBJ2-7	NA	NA	TGTGCCAGCAGTGAGGAGGCACCCGAGCAGTACTTC	CASSEEAPEQYF
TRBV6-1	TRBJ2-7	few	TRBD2	TGTGCCAGCACCGTTAGCGGGAGACTGGGCGAGCAGTACTTC	CASTVSGRLGEQYF
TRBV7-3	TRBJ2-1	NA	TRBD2	TGTGCCAGCAGCTTAAACGCGCGACTAGCGGGATTATACAATGAGCAGTTCTTC	CASSLNARLAGLYNEQFF
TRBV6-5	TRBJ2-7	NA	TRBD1	TGTGCCACCACCACAGGGGGCCCCCCAGGGTACGAGCAGTACTTC	CATTTGGPPGYEQYF
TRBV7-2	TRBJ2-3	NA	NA	TGTGCCAGCAGCTTATTAGAGGGAGTTGATACGCAGTATTTT	CASSLLEGVDTQYF
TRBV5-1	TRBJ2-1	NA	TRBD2	TGCGCCAGCAGCGTTAGGACTAGCGGTGAGCAGTTCTTC	CASSVRTSGEQFF
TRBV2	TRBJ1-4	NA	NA	TGTGCCAGCAGCGAAGAAGGGGCAAATGAAAAACTGTTTTTT	CASSEEGANEKLFF
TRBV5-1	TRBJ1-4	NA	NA	TGCGCCAGCAGCTGGGAGGGGAGAGGGTATGAAAAACTGTTTTTT	CASSWEGRGYEKLFF
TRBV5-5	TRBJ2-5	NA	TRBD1	TGTGCCAGCAGCTTAATGGTGGGACAGGGTCAAGAGACCCAGTACTTC	CASSLMVGQGQETQYF
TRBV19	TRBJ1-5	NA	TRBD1	TGTGCCAGTACTCCAGACAGGGCAAGCAATCAGCCCCAGCATTTT	CASTPDRASNQPQHF
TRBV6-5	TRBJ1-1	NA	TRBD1	TGTGCCAGCAGTGGGCACAGGGGGCTGGGGGCTTTCTTT	CASSGHRGLGAFF
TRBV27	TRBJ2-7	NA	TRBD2	TGTGCCAGCAGTTTTGGGACTAGCTCCTACGAGCAGTACTTC	CASSFGTSSYEQYF
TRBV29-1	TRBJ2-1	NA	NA	TGCAGCGTTGCGGTATCCTACAATGAGCAGTTCTTC	CSVAVSYNEQFF
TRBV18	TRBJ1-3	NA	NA	TGTGCCAGCTCGCCAGACACAGGGAGAGGTGGAAACACCATATATTTT	CASSPDTGRGGNTIYF
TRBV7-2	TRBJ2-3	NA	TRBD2	TGTGCCAGCAGCCCTCGGGTAGCGGGAGTTGATACGCAGTATTTT	CASSPRVAGVDTQYF
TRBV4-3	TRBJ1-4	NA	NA	TGCGCCAGCAGCCAGGGACGGGAGAATGAAAAACTGTTTTTT	CASSQGRENEKLFF
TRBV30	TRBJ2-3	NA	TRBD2	TGTGCCTGGAATCCAAGTGGTGGGAGGGCCTCGCAGTATTTT	CAWNPSGGRASQYF
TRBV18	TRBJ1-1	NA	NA	TGTGCCAGCTCACCGGGCAGGGAGGCTGAAGCTTTCTTT	CASSPGREAEAFF
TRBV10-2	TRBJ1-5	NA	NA	TGCGCCAGCAGGACGGACAGATCAGGGCCCCAGCATTTT	CASRTDRSGPQHF
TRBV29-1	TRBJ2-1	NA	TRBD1	TGCAGCGTCGTCGGACAGGGGTCCCCAAATGAGCAGTTCTTC	CSVVGQGSPNEQFF
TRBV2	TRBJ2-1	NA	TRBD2	TGTGCCAGCAACCCAACTAGCGGGAGGGCCGATGAGCAGTTCTTC	CASNPTSGRADEQFF
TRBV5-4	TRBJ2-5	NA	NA	TGTGCCAGCAGCTTGGAGGGCAGGGTGGAGACCCAGTACTTC	CASSLEGRVETQYF
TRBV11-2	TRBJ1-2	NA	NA	TGTGCCAGCAGCTTCAATAGGCAGGCCTCCGGCTTGTATGGCTACACCTTC	CASSFNRQASGLYGYTF
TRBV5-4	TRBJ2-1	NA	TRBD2	TGTGCCAGCACCGATTGGGGAGGGAATGAGCAGTTCTTC	CASTDWGGNEQFF
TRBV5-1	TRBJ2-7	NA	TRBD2	TGCGCCAGCAGCGCGGGACTAGCGGGAGCCTACGAGCAGTACTTC	CASSAGLAGAYEQYF
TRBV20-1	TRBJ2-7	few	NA	TGCAGTGCCCCCCCGGGTCCCAGCTTC	CSAPPGPSF
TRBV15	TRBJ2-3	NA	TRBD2	TGTGCCACCAGCAGAGATACGGGGCGGGAGTTCCCAGATACGCAGTATTTT	CATSRDTGREFPDTQYF
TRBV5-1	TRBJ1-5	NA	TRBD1	TGCGCCAGCAGCTTTACGGGACAGGGGAATCAGCCCCAGCATTTT	CASSFTGQGNQPQHF
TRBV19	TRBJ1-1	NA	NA	TGTGCCAGTAGTTGGACCAGGGGAGCGACCACTGAAGCTTTCTTT	CASSWTRGATTEAFF
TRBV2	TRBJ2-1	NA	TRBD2	TGTGCCAGCAGAGGACTAGCGGGGGGCTACAATGAGCAGTTCTTC	CASRGLAGGYNEQFF
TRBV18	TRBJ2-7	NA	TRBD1	TGTGCCAGCTCACCCGGGACAGGGGGCCCCGAGCAGTACTTC	CASSPGTGGPEQYF
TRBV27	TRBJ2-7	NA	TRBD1	TGTGCCAGCAGTTTCCAGGGGGCCCTGCGGGAGCAGTACTTC	CASSFQGALREQYF
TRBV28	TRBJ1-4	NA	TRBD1	TGTGCCAGCAGTTCATGGGGGACAGGCCTTCGGGTGTTTTTT	CASSSWGTGLRVFF
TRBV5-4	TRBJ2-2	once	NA	TGTGCCAGCAGCTTCGGGTTAACTACAAACACCGGGGAGCTGTTTTTT	CASSFGLTTNTGELFF
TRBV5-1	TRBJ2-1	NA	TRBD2	TGCGCCAGCAGCTTGGTGGGACTACAATCGGGAAGGTCTAGGAATGAGCAGTTCTTC	CASSLVGLQSGRSRNEQFF
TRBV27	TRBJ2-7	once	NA	TGTGCCAGCAGTTTAACTTCTTCGGGGGTCTCCTACGAGCAGTACTTC	CASSLTSSGVSYEQYF
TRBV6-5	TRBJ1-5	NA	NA	TGTGCCAGCAGTCGGTGGCGGAGCAATCAGCCCCAGCATTTT	CASSRWRSNQPQHF
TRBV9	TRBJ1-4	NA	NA	TGTGCCAGCAGCGTCGGCAACAGTGCAACTAATGAAAAACTGTTTTTT	CASSVGNSATNEKLFF